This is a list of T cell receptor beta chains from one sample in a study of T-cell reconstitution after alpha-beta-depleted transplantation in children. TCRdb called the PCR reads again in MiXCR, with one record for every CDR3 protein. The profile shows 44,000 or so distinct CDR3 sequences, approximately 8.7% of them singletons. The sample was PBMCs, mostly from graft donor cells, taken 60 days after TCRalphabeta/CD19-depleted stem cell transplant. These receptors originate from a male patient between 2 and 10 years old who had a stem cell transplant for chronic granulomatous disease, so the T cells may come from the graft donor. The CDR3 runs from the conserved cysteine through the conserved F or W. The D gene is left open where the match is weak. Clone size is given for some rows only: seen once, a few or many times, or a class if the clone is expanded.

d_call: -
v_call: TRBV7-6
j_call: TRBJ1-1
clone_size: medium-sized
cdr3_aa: CASSLTENTEAFF
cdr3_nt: TGTGCCAGCAGCTTAACAGAAAACACTGAAGCTTTCTTT

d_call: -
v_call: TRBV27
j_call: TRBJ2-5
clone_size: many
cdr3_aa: CASSPRMGSQETQYF
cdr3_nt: TGTGCCAGCAGTCCACGAATGGGGAGTCAAGAGACCCAGTACTTC

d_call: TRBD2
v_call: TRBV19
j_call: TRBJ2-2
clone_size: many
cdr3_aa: CASSMAGAPGTGELFF
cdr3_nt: TGTGCCAGTAGTATGGCGGGAGCCCCGGGCACCGGGGAGCTGTTTTTT

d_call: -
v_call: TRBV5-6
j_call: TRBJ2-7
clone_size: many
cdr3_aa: CASSVPGRSSYEQYF
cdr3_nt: TGTGCCAGCAGCGTTCCGGGACGGAGCTCCTACGAGCAGTACTTC

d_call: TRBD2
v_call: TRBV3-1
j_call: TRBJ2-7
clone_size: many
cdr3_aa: CASSQELASGSYEQYF
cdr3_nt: TGTGCCAGCAGCCAAGAGTTGGCTAGCGGGAGTTACGAGCAGTACTTC

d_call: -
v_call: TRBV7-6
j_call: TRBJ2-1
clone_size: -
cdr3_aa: CASSRLTGEMFF
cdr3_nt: TGTGCCAGCAGCCGACTCACGGGAGAAATGTTCTTC

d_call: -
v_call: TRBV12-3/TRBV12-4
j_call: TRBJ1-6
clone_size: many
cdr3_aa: CASSFSAGSPLHF
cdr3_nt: TGTGCCAGCAGTTTTTCTGCTGGGTCACCCCTCCACTTT

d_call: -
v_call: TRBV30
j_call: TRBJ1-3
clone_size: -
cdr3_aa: CAWRPRSNSGNTIYF
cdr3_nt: TGTGCCTGGAGGCCTCGGTCAAACTCTGGAAACACCATATATTTT

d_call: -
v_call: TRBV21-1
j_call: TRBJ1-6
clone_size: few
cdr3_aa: CARHPGTKKLYNSPLHF
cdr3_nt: TGTGCCAGACACCCCGGGACCAAAAAACTCTATAATTCACCCCTCCACTTT

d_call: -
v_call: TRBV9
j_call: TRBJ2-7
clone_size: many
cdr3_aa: CASSVGAGGYEQYF
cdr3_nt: TGTGCCAGCAGCGTAGGTGCAGGGGGGTACGAGCAGTACTTC

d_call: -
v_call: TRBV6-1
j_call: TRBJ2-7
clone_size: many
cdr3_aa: CASRDGKYEQYF
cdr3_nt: TGTGCCAGTCGGGACGGGAAGTACGAGCAGTACTTC

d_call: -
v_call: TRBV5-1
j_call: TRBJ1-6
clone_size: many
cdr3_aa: CASSLGDHYNSPLHF
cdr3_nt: TGCGCCAGCAGCTTGGGGGATCACTATAATTCACCCCTCCACTTT

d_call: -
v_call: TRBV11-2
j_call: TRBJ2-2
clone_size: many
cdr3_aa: CASSFEGSHTGELFF
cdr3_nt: TGTGCCAGCAGCTTCGAAGGCTCCCACACCGGGGAGCTGTTTTTT

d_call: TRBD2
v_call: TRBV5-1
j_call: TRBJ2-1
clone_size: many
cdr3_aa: CASSPGLAGDNEQFF
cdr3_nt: TGCGCCAGCAGTCCGGGACTAGCGGGAGATAATGAGCAGTTCTTC

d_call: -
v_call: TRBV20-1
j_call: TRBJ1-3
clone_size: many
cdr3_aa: CSAVMGVSSGNTIYF
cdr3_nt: TGCAGTGCTGTCATGGGGGTCAGCTCTGGAAACACCATATATTTT

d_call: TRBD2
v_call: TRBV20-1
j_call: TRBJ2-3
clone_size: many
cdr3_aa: CSARDQRGSTDTQYF
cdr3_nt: TGCAGTGCTAGGGACCAGCGGGGGAGCACAGATACGCAGTATTTT

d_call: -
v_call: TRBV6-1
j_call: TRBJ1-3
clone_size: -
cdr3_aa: CASRPTWGGNTIYF
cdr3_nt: TGTGCCAGCAGGCCAACTTGGGGCGGAAACACCATATATTTT